The 8 T cell receptor beta chains in this list originate from one sample, sequenced in a study of Ad26.COV2.S vaccination and SARS-CoV-2 variants. Documented treatment: around 19 received Ad26.COV2.S at low or high dose, single or two shots; a few received placebo; per-sample allocation not given. Sampling was performed 63 days after the first vaccine or placebo injection. Profiling relied on immunoSEQ multiplex PCR, and the TCRdb table lists in-frame clones only, not all of them. The sample lists about 480,000 clones, 87% occurring once. Material: peripheral blood, obtained in a trial of Ad26.COV2.S vaccine versus placebo. These receptors were taken from a person between 18 and 60 years old who received the Ad26.COV2.S COVID-19 vaccine or a placebo.

This chain links TRBV27 with TRBJ2-7; possible D gene TRBD1, 6 bases. Germline-derived CDR1 and CDR2 are MNHEY and SMNVEV (reference sequence). This CDR3 is 13 amino acids long. V was shortened by 5 bases and J by 0 bases, with 8 bases between the two germline ends. CDR3 region: CASSRTASYEQYF. The DNA for the CDR3 is TGTGCCAGCAGTCGGACAGCCTCCTACGAGCAGTACTTC.

The V call is TRBV28, the J call TRBJ1-5, with 12 bases lining up with TRBD1. The germline V gene has CDR1 MDHEN and CDR2 SYDVKM. Trimming removed 7 bases from V and 7 bases from J; junction bases left unmatched: 11. This CDR3 region has 16 residues. CDR3 nucleotide sequence: TGTGCCAGCATCTCTCGGGGACAGGGGGCGAGGCAGCCCCAGCATTTT. Translating it yields CASISRGQGARQPQHF.

The chain employs TRBV13 and TRBJ1-5; D perhaps matches TRBD1 (6 bases). CDR3 size: 14 residues. V was shortened by 5 bases and J by 3 bases, with 11 bases between the two germline ends. Germline CDR1 PRHDT, CDR2 FYEKMQ (reference sequence). CDR3 DNA sequence: TGTGCCAGCAGCCGGCAGGGGCTCAATCAGCCCCAGCATTTT. Its protein product is CASSRQGLNQPQHF.

This chain's CDR3 is CASSESKGQSNEKLFF. DNA of the CDR3: TGTGCCAGCAGTGAATCGAAGGGACAGTCTAATGAAAAACTGTTTTTT. This sequence joins TRBV25-1 and TRBJ1-4, with 7 positions matching TRBD1. The J segment lost 3 bases and the V segment lost 1 base, leaving 5 bases of the junction unmatched. The CDR3 extends over 16 amino acids. Germline V gives CDR1 MGHDK, CDR2 SYGVNS.

The chain has TRBV3-1 (or the pseudogene TRBV3-2) and TRBJ1-1, with unresolved D. V lost 1 base and J lost 0, with 9 bases in between. This CDR3 has 15 amino acids. Germline lookup yields CDR1 LGHDT and CDR2 YNNKEL (reference sequence). The CDR3, as DNA: TGTGCCAGCAGCCAAGTTGGGCTTATGAACACTGAAGCTTTCTTT. Its protein product is CASSQVGLMNTEAFF.

The CDR3 DNA sequence: TGTGCCAGCAGCTTTAGGGGGGCGCACACCGGGGAGCTGTTTTTT. Protein sequence: CASSFRGAHTGELFF. The chain has TRBV7-2 and TRBJ2-2, with D perhaps given as TRBD1 or TRBD2 (6 bases each). Trimming removed 3 bases from V and 3 bases from J, with 11 bases in between. Per germline, CDR1 SGHTA and CDR2 FQGNSA. The CDR3 runs 15 residues.

The chain carries TRBV5-1 and TRBJ1-3, with TRBD1 identical over 9 bases. Germline trimming cut 3 bases from V and 0 bases from J; bases unmatched to any gene: 10. The CDR3 extends over 18 amino acids. CDR1 SGHRS and CDR2 YFSETQ come from the germline V gene. CDR3 region: CASSSQPGQGFSGNTIYF. The DNA of the CDR3 is TGCGCCAGCAGCTCACAACCGGGACAGGGCTTCTCTGGAAACACCATATATTTT.

The rearrangement uses TRBV18 and TRBJ1-6, with TRBD1 matching over 7 bases. With V trimmed by 6 bases and J by 7 bases, 6 bases remained unmatched. This CDR3 comprises 14 residues. Germline V CDR1 and CDR2: KGHSH, LQKENI. CDR3 sequence (DNA): TGTGCCAGCTCGGTGGACAGGCGGAATTCACCCCTCCACTTT. Translation: CASSVDRRNSPLHF.